This T cell receptor (beta chain) was sequenced for a study of blood T cell repertoires in COVID-19 (dated by TCRdb to the early 2020s). Some background on the complete study: The collaborator samples originated in the United States, Italy and Spain and spanned the acute and convalescent phases of COVID-19. The material from the prospective study consisted of cDNA or gDNA derived from T cells, B-cell-depleted T cells, or PBMCs. Subjects who had been exposed to COVID-19, were actively infected with it, or had recovered from it provided the deeply sampled blood TCRbeta repertoires that made up the dataset. The repertoires were released in a freely available public database meant as a resource for research on the immune response to SARS-CoV-2. Samples came from the ongoing ImmuneRACE study (first 160 participants) plus 1,254 subjects from 6 global collaborators. A de-identified subject ID, COVID-19 status, age in years and sex were almost always included in the sample metadata. HLA class I and class II types, where available, came from metadata supplied by the sample provider rather than from assay-based typing.

CDR1 and CDR2 (SGHTA, FQGNSA) derive from the germline V gene. V drops 5 bases and J drops 10 bases, leaving 17 bases in between. From its cysteine to its phenylalanine, the CDR3 spans 13 amino acids. Kept here is only the CDR3 DNA, which spans 39 bases and is read in frame from base 1. Study-wide findings and limitations: Clinical and demographic metadata were provided uncurated, with the amount varying by source and participant.

Whole blood was collected in K2EDTA tubes by collaborating institutions according to the institutions' own protocols. Collaborator samples were shipped for TCRbeta analysis as frozen whole blood, isolated PBMCs, or DNA extracted from either sample type. The immunoSEQ Assay, a bias-controlled multiplex PCR, was used to amplify TCRbeta CDR3 regions from genomic DNA. Regarding the original processing steps: Nucleated cell counts per sample were estimated from amplification of reference gene primers within the assay. To quantify the absolute abundance of each unique TCRbeta CDR3 rearrangement, sequence reads were collapsed and filtered. For each sample, productive Simpson clonality was calculated by taking the square root of Simpson's diversity index across productive rearrangements. The immuneACCESS repertoire file appears here via TCRdb, limited to in-frame rearrangements. These files lack a portion of the clones; in checked studies, under half of the deficit traces to unresolved V genes, and the cause of the others is not known. V, J and clone size reflect that table, while D and trimming were determined from the DNA. The sample yields some 150,000 clones; about 88% were counted once. The ten largest clonotypes hold more than 2% of the sample.

A remark on this clone: The target of this receptor is not known. Qualities for individual bases were not recorded, and no much larger clone is one base off.

Recombination connected TRBV7-2 to TRBJ1-2; perhaps TRBD1 is the D gene, with 6 bases matching. The receptor was isolated from a woman aged 70-85 years with acute or convalescent COVID-19. Material for sequencing was peripheral blood. The nucleotide sequence is given as TGTGCCAGCAGCCGAGACGGCGCAGGGGTCTACACCTTC. It encodes CASSRDGAGVYTF.